The sequence of this T cell receptor beta chain was determined in a study of blood T cell repertoires in COVID-19. The assay was immunoSEQ multiplex PCR, and TCRdb's table has in-frame clones only and misses some. The sample has 100,000 to 150,000 clones, about 91% seen once; the top ten hold about 9.4%. This sequence was found in a middle-aged man with acute or convalescent COVID-19. Sequenced input: peripheral blood.

CDR3 residues: CAWTAQGSSYNSPLHF. The CDR3 DNA follows: TGTGCCTGGACCGCCCAGGGGAGCTCCTATAATTCACCCCTCCACTTT. This rearrangement joins TRBV30 to TRBJ1-6; maybe TRBD1 (6 bases). The CDR3 runs to 16 residues. The germline gives CDR1 GTSNPN, CDR2 SVGIG (reference sequence). The V end lost 4 bases, the J end lost 0 bases, and 13 bases lay between the germline ends.